This is a list of T cell receptor beta chains from one sample in a study of cytomegalovirus exposure and HLA in healthy donors. The method was immunoSEQ multiplex PCR; TCRdb's version includes in-frame clones alone and lacks a portion of them. Of some 98,000 clones listed, roughly nine tenths were seen once; the top ten hold 6.3%. Material: PBMCs. These receptors all stem from a man aged 18 to 30 in good health and CMV-seropositive. The CDR3 runs from the conserved cysteine through the conserved F or W. D genes are given only for firm matches. Some rows mark clone size as missing; the rest say once, few, many or name a class of expanded clone.

abundance	v_gene	len	j_gene	d_gene	CDR3aa	CDR3nt
-	TRBV4-2	17	TRBJ2-2	TRBD2	CASSQDLSGRSTGELFF	TGTGCCAGCAGCCAAGATCTCAGCGGGAGAAGCACCGGGGAGCTGTTTTTT
-	TRBV4-1	16	TRBJ1-5	-	CASASRQDTSNQPQHF	TGCGCCAGCGCCTCGCGACAGGACACCAGCAATCAGCCCCAGCATTTT
-	TRBV28	14	TRBJ2-1	-	CASSLLQGYNEQFF	TGTGCCAGCAGTTTATTGCAGGGGTACAATGAGCAGTTCTTC
-	TRBV4-1	16	TRBJ2-2	TRBD1	CASSQRGQASTGELFF	TGCGCCAGCAGCCAAAGGGGACAGGCGTCCACCGGGGAGCTGTTTTTT
-	TRBV27	17	TRBJ2-1	TRBD2	CASRGLERERRYNEQFF	TGTGCCAGCAGAGGCTTGGAGCGGGAGAGGCGGTACAATGAGCAGTTCTTC
-	TRBV19	14	TRBJ2-1	-	CASSILLTGNEQFF	TGTGCCAGTAGTATTTTACTAACGGGTAATGAGCAGTTCTTC
-	TRBV6-5	13	TRBJ1-3	-	CATRWAGGNTIYF	TGTGCCACCCGGTGGGCCGGTGGAAACACCATATATTTT
few	TRBV6-1	17	TRBJ2-1	TRBD1	CASSDWNRGNFYNEQFF	TGTGCCAGCAGTGATTGGAACAGGGGGAACTTCTACAATGAGCAGTTCTTC
-	TRBV10-3	14	TRBJ1-6	-	CAISEGSRNSPLHF	TGTGCCATCAGTGAGGGCAGTCGAAATTCACCCCTCCACTTT
-	TRBV7-9	13	TRBJ1-5	TRBD1	CASGAGGNQPQHF	TGTGCCAGCGGGGCAGGGGGTAATCAGCCCCAGCATTTT
-	TRBV5-5	14	TRBJ1-1	-	CASSLRDKNTEAFF	TGTGCCAGCAGCTTGAGGGACAAGAACACTGAAGCTTTCTTT
-	TRBV7-9	17	TRBJ2-1	TRBD2	CASSPQWGTSGVDEQFF	TGTGCCAGCAGCCCCCAATGGGGGACTAGCGGGGTTGATGAGCAGTTCTTC
-	TRBV7-9	15	TRBJ2-5	-	CASSTIRTGKETQYF	TGTGCCAGCAGCACAATACGGACTGGAAAAGAGACCCAGTACTTC
-	TRBV5-1	18	TRBJ1-4	-	CASSFSPGWGTTNEKLFF	TGCGCCAGCAGCTTCTCTCCGGGATGGGGTACAACTAATGAAAAACTGTTTTTT
-	TRBV6-4	16	TRBJ2-7	TRBD2	CASIWLAGGPTYEQYF	TGTGCCAGCATTTGGCTAGCGGGAGGGCCAACCTACGAGCAGTACTTC
-	TRBV25-1	15	TRBJ2-2	-	CASSEYMQGTGELFF	TGTGCCAGCAGTGAATATATGCAGGGAACCGGGGAGCTGTTTTTT
-	TRBV6-5	15	TRBJ2-7	TRBD1	CASSPQDRGRLEQYF	TGTGCCAGCAGTCCACAGGACAGGGGGCGGTTAGAGCAGTACTTC
-	TRBV5-5	17	TRBJ2-7	TRBD2	CASSLAVAGGPGYEQYF	TGTGCCAGCAGCTTGGCCGTCGCGGGAGGGCCGGGGTACGAGCAGTACTTC
-	TRBV7-3	15	TRBJ2-3	TRBD2	CASSHGGRGTDTQYF	TGTGCCAGCAGCCACGGCGGGAGGGGCACAGATACGCAGTATTTT
-	TRBV19	16	TRBJ2-3	TRBD2	CASSMSWLAGGDTQYF	TGTGCCAGTAGTATGTCTTGGCTAGCGGGAGGAGATACGCAGTATTTT
once	TRBV4-2	14	TRBJ2-3	-	CASSQPTGRDTQYF	TGTGCCAGCAGCCAACCAACGGGGAGGGATACGCAGTATTTT
-	TRBV6-5	15	TRBJ1-2	-	CASSYSPRTMGGYTF	TGTGCCAGCAGTTACTCTCCTCGGACAATGGGTGGCTACACCTTC
-	TRBV7-2	16	TRBJ1-6	-	CASSPDPDRLHSPLHF	TGTGCCAGCAGCCCGGACCCTGACAGGTTGCATTCACCCCTCCACTTT
-	TRBV7-2	19	TRBJ1-2	-	CASSLKPGHILFLTSGYTF	TGTGCCAGCAGCTTAAAACCGGGACATATCTTATTCCTCACGTCGGGCTACACCTTC
-	TRBV27	16	TRBJ2-2	-	CASSLLGQGFAGELFF	TGTGCCAGCAGTTTATTGGGCCAGGGGTTCGCCGGGGAGCTGTTTTTT
once	TRBV28	14	TRBJ1-1	-	CASSRTGMNTEAFF	TGTGCCAGCAGTCGCACAGGGATGAACACTGAAGCTTTCTTT
-	TRBV6-5	16	TRBJ1-5	-	CASSYSGGGGNQPQHF	TGTGCCAGCAGTTACTCGGGGGGTGGAGGCAATCAGCCCCAGCATTTT
-	TRBV6-1	18	TRBJ1-1	TRBD1	CASSELAGGDGMNTEAFF	TGTGCCAGCAGTGAGTTAGCAGGGGGCGACGGGATGAACACTGAAGCTTTCTTT
-	TRBV4-2	18	TRBJ2-3	TRBD2	CASSRQTQLAGGTDTQYF	TGTGCCAGCAGCCGCCAAACCCAGCTAGCGGGGGGCACAGATACGCAGTATTTT
-	TRBV4-2	15	TRBJ1-5	TRBD1	CASSNRQGLDVAQHF	TGTGCCAGCAGCAACAGACAGGGCCTTGATGTAGCCCAGCATTTT
-	TRBV19	16	TRBJ1-5	-	CASSWGIRGGNQPQHF	TGTGCCAGTAGTTGGGGCATTCGTGGAGGCAATCAGCCCCAGCATTTT
-	TRBV7-2	15	TRBJ2-7	TRBD2	CASSARLAGPYEQYF	TGTGCCAGCAGCGCCAGACTAGCGGGGCCCTACGAGCAGTACTTC
-	TRBV7-9	15	TRBJ2-7	TRBD1	CASSLEPTGAYEQYF	TGTGCCAGCAGCTTAGAACCTACAGGGGCTTACGAGCAGTACTTC
-	TRBV7-6	14	TRBJ2-3	-	CASSLAALTDTQYF	TGTGCCAGCAGCTTAGCAGCCCTCACAGATACGCAGTATTTT
-	TRBV7-2	16	TRBJ1-4	TRBD1	CASRRGGSLTNEKLFF	TGTGCCAGCAGACGAGGGGGCAGTTTAACTAATGAAAAACTGTTTTTT
-	TRBV4-2	14	TRBJ1-2	TRBD1	CASSQETGGAGNTF	TGTGCCAGCAGCCAAGAGACAGGGGGCGCTGGGAACACCTTC
-	TRBV7-2	18	TRBJ1-3	-	CASSLFGEAYLPGNTIYF	TGTGCCAGCAGCTTATTTGGAGAGGCGTACCTACCTGGAAACACCATATATTTT
-	TRBV2	16	TRBJ2-4	TRBD1	CASSPGTGGSKNIQYF	TGTGCCAGCAGTCCCGGGACAGGGGGTTCCAAAAACATTCAGTACTTC
-	TRBV27	18	TRBJ2-3	-	CASSFMTAVPVGTDTQYF	TGTGCCAGCAGTTTTATGACAGCCGTGCCCGTAGGCACAGATACGCAGTATTTT
-	TRBV19	11	TRBJ1-4	-	CASSHLRKLFF	TGTGCCAGTAGTCATCTGCGAAAACTGTTTTTT
few	TRBV27	15	TRBJ1-2	TRBD1	CASSRYPGQGIGYTF	TGTGCCAGCAGCCGATATCCGGGACAGGGAATTGGCTACACCTTC
-	TRBV2	15	TRBJ2-5	-	CASSERRGSGETQYF	TGTGCCAGCAGTGAAAGGAGGGGTTCGGGAGAGACCCAGTACTTC
-	TRBV7-6	18	TRBJ2-3	TRBD2	CASSGTSGGRPGTDTQYF	TGTGCCAGCAGCGGTACTAGCGGGGGGCGCCCCGGTACAGATACGCAGTATTTT